This entry lists 11 T cell receptor beta chains sequenced from one sample in a study of blood T cell repertoires in COVID-19. Produced via immunoSEQ multiplex PCR; TCRdb's table is partial and in-frame only. The sample holds over 200,000 clones, 70% to 85% seen once. Source material: PBMCs or T cells enriched from blood (not recorded which). These TCRs come from a middle-aged man who had recovered from COVID-19.

The J gene is TRBJ1-3, the V gene TRBV2, with unresolved D. Trimming removed 6 bases from V and 0 bases from J, with 9 bases in between. The CDR3 runs 14 residues. Looked up from germline, CDR1 is SNHLY and CDR2 is FYNNEI. The CDR3 DNA reads as TGTGCCAGCAGGGAAATTTACTCTGGAAACACCATATATTTT. Protein sequence: CASREIYSGNTIYF.

This chain connects TRBV19 to TRBJ1-6; D might be TRBD1 (5 bases). This CDR3 contains 14 residues. Per germline, CDR1 LNHDA and CDR2 SQIVND (reference sequence). V lost 2 bases and J 7 bases, leaving 9 bases between the germline ends. CDR3 sequence: CASSITGSNSPLHF. In DNA, the CDR3 is TGTGCCAGTAGTATAACAGGCTCAAATTCACCCCTCCACTTT.

This chain links TRBV4-2 with TRBJ1-1; 9 nucleotides match TRBD1. Germline trimming cut 3 bases from V and 3 bases from J; bases unmatched to any gene: 2. The CDR3 has 14 residues. CDR1 is LGHNA, CDR2 YNFKEQ, per germline. This chain's CDR3 is CASSHRDRDTEAFF. The CDR3 DNA reads TGTGCCAGCAGCCACCGGGACAGGGACACTGAAGCTTTCTTT.

This chain connects TRBV7-9 to TRBJ2-7; no firm D call. CDR3 length equals 14 residues. Trimming cost V 6 bases and J 6 bases, with 18 bases left between them. CDR1 SEHNR and CDR2 FQNEAQ come from the germline V gene (reference sequence). CDR3 sequence: CASSSTTGPLEQYF. CDR3 coding DNA: TGTGCCAGCAGTTCTACTACTGGCCCCCTCGAGCAGTACTTC. The full variable domain, completed using reference TRBV7-9 and TRBJ2-7, is DTGVSQNPRHKITKRGQNVTFRCDPISEHNRLYWYRQTLGQGPEFLTYFQNEAQLEKSRLLSDRFSAERPKGSFSTLEIQRTEQGDSAMYLCASSSTTGPLEQYFGPGTRLTVT.

The J gene is TRBJ1-5, the V gene TRBV19; D gene uncertain. The CDR3 loop spans 15 amino acids. The V and J ends lost 7 bases and 4 bases respectively, with 17 bases between them. Germline CDR1 LNHDA, CDR2 SQIVND (reference sequence). The CDR3 loop is CASKGADGGNQPQHF. In DNA, the CDR3 is TGTGCCAGTAAAGGTGCCGATGGCGGGAATCAGCCCCAGCATTTT.

The chain employs TRBV9 and TRBJ2-1, with 9 bases fitting TRBD2. This CDR3 has 15 residues. The V and J ends lost 2 bases and 9 bases, in that order; junction bases with no gene match: 9. Germline-derived CDR1 and CDR2 are SGDLS and YYNGEE. CDR3 residues: CASSVVAGELAEQFF. In DNA, the CDR3 is TGTGCCAGCAGCGTCGTAGCGGGAGAGCTCGCTGAGCAGTTCTTC.

This rearrangement joins TRBV28 to TRBJ1-4; 8 bases map to TRBD1. The junction had 8 bases not matched to a gene; V was cut back by 8 bases and J by 6 bases. The CDR3 consists of 14 residues. Germline V lookup: CDR1 MDHEN, CDR2 SYDVKM. This CDR3 is CASRKDRVYEKLFF. The CDR3 region has the DNA TGTGCCAGCCGTAAGGACAGGGTATATGAAAAACTGTTTTTT.

The chain couples TRBV6-5 to TRBJ2-3, with D hard to call. Germline V lookup: CDR1 MNHEY, CDR2 SVGAGI. Trimming removed 8 bases at V and 3 bases at J, with 6 bases between. The length of the CDR3 is 11 residues. CDR3 in amino acids: CASLETDTQYF. The CDR3 nucleotides are TGTGCCAGCCTAGAGACAGATACGCAGTATTTT.

The chain combines TRBV5-5 with TRBJ1-2; D is perhaps TRBD1 (5 bases). The germline V gene encodes CDR1 SGHKS and CDR2 YYEKEE (reference sequence). Deletions cut 1 base from V and 1 base from J, with 14 bases between. This CDR3 contains 16 residues. CDR3 in DNA: TGTGCCAGCAGCTTGACCCCAGGGATCTTTAACTATGGCTACACCTTC. This gives the protein CASSLTPGIFNYGYTF. The full variable domain, completed using reference TRBV5-5 and TRBJ1-2, is DAGVTQSPTHLIKTRGQQVTLRCSPISGHKSVSWYQQVLGQGPQFIFQYYEKEERGRGNFPDRFSARQFPNYSSELNVNALLLGDSALYLCASSLTPGIFNYGYTFGSGTRLTVV.

The CDR3 region has the DNA TGTGCCAGCAGTTTCGCAGGGGGCTTGGACACCATATATTTT. Its translation is CASSFAGGLDTIYF. The J gene is TRBJ1-3, the V gene TRBV5-4; 8 nucleotides line up with TRBD1. The V gene's germline CDR1 is SGHNT and CDR2 YYREEE (reference sequence). The CDR3 totals 14 residues. Trimming removed 5 bases from V and 8 bases from J; junction bases left unmatched: 9.

J is TRBJ2-7 and V is TRBV27; 7 nucleotides line up with TRBD2. Germline CDR1 reads MNHEY; CDR2 reads SMNVEV (reference sequence). The CDR3 has 15 residues. After removal of 5 bases from V and 3 bases from J, the junction contained 10 bases not matched to a gene. Written as DNA, the CDR3 is TGTGCCAGCAGTGGGAGGGCTTTGGCGATCTACGAGCAGTACTTC. Its translation: CASSGRALAIYEQYF.